This T cell receptor (beta chain) was identified during a study of a mutant IDH1 vaccine in newly diagnosed glioma. About the research overall: Most patients had radiochemotherapy with temozolomide before enrollment; others had one alone. Study-level results: Pseudoprogression apparently tracked independently of changes in top peripheral T cell clonotypes.

Documented time point: week 47, end of study. With topical imiquimod, each dose of the vaccine consisted of 300 ug of mutant IDH1 20-mer peptide. The germline CDR1 and CDR2 sequences are WSHSY and SAAADI. V shed 4 bases and J shed 2 bases, with 8 bases lying between them. The CDR3 runs 13 residues. Produced via immunoSEQ multiplex PCR; TCRdb's table is partial and in-frame only. This sample has some 30,000 clones, with about 80% found just once. With regard to this clone: Its antigen is not identified.

This sequence joins TRBV10-2 and TRBJ2-5; a possible D gene is TRBD1 (5 bases). The receptor was derived from a man aged 25 to 40 with glioma. Sequenced here: PBMCs, sampled from a glioma patient whose treatment included an IDH1 peptide vaccine. CDR3 nucleotide sequence: TGCGCCAGCAGTGGGGCAGGGCAAGAGACCCAGTACTTC. It is translated as CASSGAGQETQYF.